The 18 T cell receptor beta chains given below trace back to one sample, sequenced in a study of cytomegalovirus exposure and HLA in healthy donors. Use of 60 Vbeta and 13 Jbeta primers characterized the PCR. Some clones are missing from TCRdb's copy, which holds only in-frame ones; the method was immunoSEQ multiplex PCR. The sample has 150,000 to 200,000 clones; 80% to 85% are singletons. The sequenced sample was PBMCs. Receptor source: a woman between 18 and 29 years old in good health and CMV-seronegative.

This clone was observed a single time. The chain employs TRBV28 and TRBJ2-7; 9 bases line up with TRBD1. The germline V gene encodes CDR1 MDHEN and CDR2 SYDVKM. This CDR3 has 16 residues. The V and J ends lost 8 bases and 1 base, in that order; junction bases with no gene match: 12. The DNA of the CDR3 is TGTGCCAGCCTAAGTAGGGGGACAGGGAGGTCCTACGAGCAGTACTTC. Amino acids: CASLSRGTGRSYEQYF.

Only one count was recorded for this clone. This rearrangement joins TRBV14 to TRBJ1-1, with 8 bases aligning to TRBD1. The CDR3 loop spans 16 amino acids. Germline CDR1 reads SGHDN; CDR2 reads FVKESK. V gave up 6 bases and J gave up 11 bases; unmatched junction bases: 20. The CDR3 DNA follows: TGTGCCAGCAGTCGAAGAGGACAGGGACGAAGGCGGTATGCTTTCTTT. Translation: CASSRRGQGRRRYAFF.

The J gene is TRBJ2-3, the V gene TRBV19, with D perhaps matching TRBD2 (5 bases). Germline V gene data show CDR1 as LNHDA and CDR2 as SQIVND (reference sequence). The CDR3 runs to 15 residues. The V gene lost 6 bases and the J gene lost 5 bases, with 18 bases spanning the gap. The CDR3 bases are TGTGCCAGTAGCGGACTGCCGGCGTTCGGAGATACGCAGTATTTT. It yields the protein CASSGLPAFGDTQYF.

As concerns this clone: Different DNA sequences within this sample yield the same CDR3. V and J are TRBV5-1 and TRBJ1-2; the match to TRBD1 covers 7 bases. With V trimmed by 4 bases and J by 7 bases, 13 bases remained unmatched. The CDR3 runs 15 residues. Germline V CDR1 and CDR2: SGHRS, YFSETQ. CDR3 nucleotides: TGCGCCAGCAGCCTGACAGGGACGGGCTCTGGTGGCTACACCTTC. It yields the protein CASSLTGTGSGGYTF.

The rearrangement uses TRBV28 and TRBJ2-7; TRBD1 aligns across 10 bases. The CDR3 spans 13 residues. Losses at the gene ends were 7 bases for V and 5 bases for J; bases not matched to a gene: 5. Germline-derived CDR1 and CDR2 are MDHEN and SYDVKM. CDR3 sequence: CASTMTGGHEQYF. The DNA for the CDR3 is TGTGCCAGCACAATGACAGGGGGCCACGAGCAGTACTTC.

This rearrangement joins TRBV5-6 to TRBJ2-2; D perhaps matches TRBD1 (5 bases). The CDR3 runs 12 residues. Germline-derived CDR1 and CDR2 are SGHDT and YYEEEE. V was clipped by 4 bases and J by 7 bases, with 8 bases between them. The CDR3 reads CASSLGDGELFF. The CDR3 nucleotides are TGTGCCAGCAGCCTAGGGGACGGGGAGCTGTTTTTT. Combining the CDR3 with reference TRBV5-6 and TRBJ2-2 gives the whole variable domain DAGVTQSPTHLIKTRGQQVTLRCSPKSGHDTVSWYQQALGQGPQFIFQYYEEEERQRGNFPDRFSGHQFPNYSSELNVNALLLGDSALYLCASSLGDGELFFGEGSRLTVL.

This chain uses TRBV6-5 with TRBJ1-2; 8 positions agree with TRBD1. This CDR3 spans 13 amino acids. Germline trimming cut 6 bases from V and 8 bases from J; bases unmatched to any gene: 8. CDR1 MNHEY and CDR2 SVGAGI come from the germline V gene. This CDR3 is CASRETGAGGYTF. Here the CDR3 DNA reads TGTGCCAGCAGAGAGACAGGGGCGGGAGGCTACACCTTC.

The chain uses TRBV7-2 and TRBJ2-1, with D uncertain. V gave up 5 bases and J gave up 5 bases, with 13 bases separating them. This CDR3 region has 14 residues. Germline loops: CDR1 SGHTA, CDR2 FQGNSA. The CDR3 is CASSPFASNNEQFF. CDR3 nucleotide sequence: TGTGCCAGCAGCCCCTTCGCCTCTAACAATGAGCAGTTCTTC.

This rearrangement joins TRBV28 to TRBJ2-7; a possible D gene is TRBD1 (6 bases). This CDR3 is 15 amino acids long. V dropped 5 bases and J dropped 1 base, with 15 bases sitting between them. Germline CDR1 reads MDHEN; CDR2 reads SYDVKM. The CDR3 nucleotides are TGTGCCAGCAGTGAGCAGGGGCCTGCGTCCTACGAGCAGTACTTC. Protein: CASSEQGPASYEQYF. The variable domain in full, with the rest retrieved from reference TRBV28 and TRBJ2-7, is DVKVTQSSRYLVKRTGEKVFLECVQDMDHENMFWYRQDPGLGLRLIYFSYDVKMKEKGDIPEGYSVSREKKERFSLILESASTNQTSMYLCASSEQGPASYEQYFGPGTRLTVT.

The gene calls are TRBV7-2 and TRBJ2-5; TRBD2 aligns across 13 bases. The ends lost 5 bases at V and 2 bases at J; junction bases unmatched: 5. Germline CDR1 SGHTA, CDR2 FQGNSA. This CDR3 spans 16 amino acids. The CDR3 coding sequence is TGTGCCAGCAGCCCCCGGACTAGCGGGGGACAAGAGACCCAGTACTTC. The encoded protein is CASSPRTSGGQETQYF.

This chain links TRBV11-2 with TRBJ2-6; D not certain. V was cut by 1 base and J by 0 bases, with 4 bases left in between. The germline gives CDR1 SGHAT, CDR2 FQNNGV. The CDR3 has 15 residues. Here the CDR3 DNA reads TGTGCCAGCAGCTTAGTATTCTCTGGGGCCAACGTCCTGACTTTC. It specifies CASSLVFSGANVLTF. The entire variable domain, with the rest obtained from reference TRBV11-2 and TRBJ2-6, is as follows: EAGVAQSPRYKIIEKRQSVAFWCNPISGHATLYWYQQILGQGPKLLIQFQNNGVVDDSQLPKDRFSAERLKGVDSTLKIQPAKLEDSAVYLCASSLVFSGANVLTFGAGSRLTVL.

The V and J genes are TRBV28 and TRBJ2-7; TRBD1 matches 10 bases. This CDR3 is 14 amino acids long. The junction had 7 bases not matched to a gene; V was cut back by 7 bases and J by 4 bases. The V gene's germline CDR1 is MDHEN and CDR2 SYDVKM. The CDR3 nucleotides read TGTGCCAGCACCTCCGGGGACAGGGGTTACGAGCAGTACTTC. Its translation is CASTSGDRGYEQYF.

The genes are TRBV5-1 and TRBJ2-3, with D perhaps matching TRBD1 (6 bases). The CDR3 covers 16 residues. Germline lookup yields CDR1 SGHRS and CDR2 YFSETQ. V dropped 2 bases and J dropped 1 base, with 14 bases sitting between them. The CDR3 coding sequence is TGCGCCAGCAGCTTTTTCGGACAGCTAGGCACAGATACGCAGTATTTT. Its translation: CASSFFGQLGTDTQYF.

This rearrangement joins TRBV5-4 to TRBJ1-2, with D tentatively TRBD1 (5 bases). Trimming stripped 5 bases from V and 1 base from J, with 9 bases between. Germline values: CDR1 SGHNT, CDR2 YYREEE (reference sequence). This CDR3 region has 13 residues. CDR3 sequence: CASSFDSNYGYTF. CDR3 DNA: TGTGCCAGCAGTTTCGACAGTAACTATGGCTACACCTTC.

This clone was recorded only once. V usage is TRBV7-6 and J usage is TRBJ1-1, with a possible D match to TRBD1 (6 bases). The V end was cut by 5 bases, the J end by 6 bases, with 16 bases between. This CDR3 has 14 amino acids. The V gene's germline CDR1 is SGHVS and CDR2 FNYEAQ. CDR3 DNA: TGTGCCAGCAGCCTACCGGGACATTTCGCTGAAGCTTTCTTT. The encoded protein is CASSLPGHFAEAFF.

This clone was counted a few times. The genes are TRBV5-1 and TRBJ1-3, with D tentatively TRBD1 (6 bases). There are 18 residues in the CDR3. Germline CDR1 is SGHRS and CDR2 is YFSETQ. Trimming cost V 8 bases and J 5 bases, with 29 bases left between them. The CDR3 nucleotides read TGCGCCAGGCGGCAAACCCGGAGCCCACAGGGCGGCCGAAACACCATATATTTT. It specifies CARRQTRSPQGGRNTIYF.

The rearrangement links TRBV29-1 to TRBJ2-7; D perhaps matches TRBD2 (6 bases). The CDR3 length is 15 residues. Germline V CDR1 and CDR2: SQVTM, ANQGSEA. With 0 bases removed from V and 6 bases from J, the gap between germline ends came to 18 bases. This CDR3 is CSVEDRAGGLAEQYF. CDR3 nucleotide sequence: TGCAGCGTTGAAGATCGTGCAGGAGGGTTGGCCGAGCAGTACTTC.

This chain joins TRBV5-1 and TRBJ2-1; 7 bases line up with TRBD1. The germline V gene encodes CDR1 SGHRS and CDR2 YFSETQ. The CDR3 is 15 amino acids. Trimming cost V 0 bases and J 6 bases; bases outside gene matches: 6. The CDR3 DNA is TGCGCCAGCAGCTTGGGGGACAGACCGTTCAATGAGCAGTTCTTC. It codes for CASSLGDRPFNEQFF.